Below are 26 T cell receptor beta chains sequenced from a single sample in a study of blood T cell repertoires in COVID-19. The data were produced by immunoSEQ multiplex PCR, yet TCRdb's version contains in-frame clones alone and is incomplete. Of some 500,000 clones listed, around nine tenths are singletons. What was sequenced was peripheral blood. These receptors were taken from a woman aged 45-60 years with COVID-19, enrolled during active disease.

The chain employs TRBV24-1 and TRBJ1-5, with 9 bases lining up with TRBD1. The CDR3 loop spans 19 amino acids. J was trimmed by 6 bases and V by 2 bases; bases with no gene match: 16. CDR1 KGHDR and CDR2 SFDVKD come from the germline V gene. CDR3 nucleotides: TGTGCCACCAGTGATTGGAATCAACAGGGGGCAGAGGTAGGTCAGCCCCAGCATTTT. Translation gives CATSDWNQQGAEVGQPQHF.

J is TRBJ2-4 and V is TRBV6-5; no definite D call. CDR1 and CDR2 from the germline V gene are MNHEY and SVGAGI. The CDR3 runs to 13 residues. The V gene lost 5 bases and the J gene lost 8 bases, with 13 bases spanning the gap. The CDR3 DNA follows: TGTGCCAGCAGTCCCTCCCCCGCGGACATTCAGTACTTC. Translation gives CASSPSPADIQYF.

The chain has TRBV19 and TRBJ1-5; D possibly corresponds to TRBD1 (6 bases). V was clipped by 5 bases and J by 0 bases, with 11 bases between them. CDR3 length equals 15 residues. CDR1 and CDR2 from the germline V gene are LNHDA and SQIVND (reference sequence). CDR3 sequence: CASSPGHFSNQPQHF. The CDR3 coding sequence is TGTGCCAGTAGTCCGGGACACTTTAGCAATCAGCCCCAGCATTTT.

CDR3 residues: CASSDAGQAVTEQYF. In DNA form, the CDR3 reads TGCGCCAGCAGTGATGCGGGGCAGGCGGTAACGGAGCAGTACTTC. The rearrangement uses TRBV10-1 and TRBJ2-7; the D gene is possibly TRBD2 (6 bases). V lost 3 bases and J lost 7, with 19 bases in between. CDR1 and CDR2 (germline): WNHNN, SYGVQD (reference sequence). This CDR3 region has 15 residues.

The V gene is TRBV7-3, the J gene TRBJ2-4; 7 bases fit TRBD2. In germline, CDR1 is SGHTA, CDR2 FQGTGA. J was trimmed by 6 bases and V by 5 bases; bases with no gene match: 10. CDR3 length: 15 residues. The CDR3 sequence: CASSLIRAGRNIQYF. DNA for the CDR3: TGTGCCAGCAGCCTTATCAGAGCGGGGAGAAACATTCAGTACTTC.

The CDR3 DNA sequence: TGTGCCAGCAGCGTCAGAGGGAACACCGGGGAGCTGTTTTTT. Residues: CASSVRGNTGELFF. The J gene is TRBJ2-2, the V gene TRBV9; no clear D gene. Germline V lookup: CDR1 SGDLS, CDR2 YYNGEE. Trimming shortened V by 2 bases and J by 1 base, and 6 bases separated the two germline ends. This CDR3 contains 14 residues.

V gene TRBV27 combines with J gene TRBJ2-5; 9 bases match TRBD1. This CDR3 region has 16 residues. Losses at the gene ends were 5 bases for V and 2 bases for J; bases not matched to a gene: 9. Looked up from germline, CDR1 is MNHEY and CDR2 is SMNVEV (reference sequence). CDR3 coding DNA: TGTGCCAGCAGTATCCTCCGGACAGGGGTACAAGAGACCCAGTACTTC. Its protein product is CASSILRTGVQETQYF.

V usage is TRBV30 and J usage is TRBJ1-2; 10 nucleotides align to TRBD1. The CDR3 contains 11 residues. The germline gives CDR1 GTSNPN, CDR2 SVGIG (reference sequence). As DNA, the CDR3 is TGTGCGTGGGACAGGGGAGTGGGCTACACCTTC. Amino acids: CAWDRGVGYTF.

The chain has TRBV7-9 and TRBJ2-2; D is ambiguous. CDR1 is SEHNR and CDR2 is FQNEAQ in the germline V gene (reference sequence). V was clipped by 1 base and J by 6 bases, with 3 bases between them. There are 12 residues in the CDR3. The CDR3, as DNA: TGTGCCAGCAGCTTAGGAGCCGGGGAGCTGTTTTTT. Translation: CASSLGAGELFF.

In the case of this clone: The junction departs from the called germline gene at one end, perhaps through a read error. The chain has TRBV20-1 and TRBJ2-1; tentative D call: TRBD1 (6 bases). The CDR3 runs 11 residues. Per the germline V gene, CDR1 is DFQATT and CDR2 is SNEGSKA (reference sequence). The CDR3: CSAALQGFEIF. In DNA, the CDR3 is TGCAGTGCCGCCCTACAGGGTTTTGAGATCTTC.

The CDR3 nucleotides read TGTGCTAGTGGTTTTAGCTCCTATAATTCACCCCTCCACTTT. This codes for CASGFSSYNSPLHF. The chain is built from TRBV12-5 and TRBJ1-6, with unresolved D. This CDR3 comprises 14 residues. V shed 3 bases and J shed 0 bases, with 3 bases lying between them. CDR1 is LGHNT and CDR2 is FRNRAP in the germline V gene.

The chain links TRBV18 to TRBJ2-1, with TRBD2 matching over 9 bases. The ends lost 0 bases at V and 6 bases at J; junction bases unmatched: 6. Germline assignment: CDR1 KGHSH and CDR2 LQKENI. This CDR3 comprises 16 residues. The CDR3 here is CASSPPGAGGINEQFF. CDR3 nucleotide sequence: TGTGCCAGCTCACCACCGGGAGCGGGGGGTATCAATGAGCAGTTCTTC.

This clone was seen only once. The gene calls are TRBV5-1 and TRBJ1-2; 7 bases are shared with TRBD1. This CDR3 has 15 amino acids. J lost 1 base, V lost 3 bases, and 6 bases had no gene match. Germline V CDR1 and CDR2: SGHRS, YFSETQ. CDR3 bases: TGCGCCAGCAGCTCCCGACAGGGCTTTAACTATGGCTACACCTTC. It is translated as CASSSRQGFNYGYTF.

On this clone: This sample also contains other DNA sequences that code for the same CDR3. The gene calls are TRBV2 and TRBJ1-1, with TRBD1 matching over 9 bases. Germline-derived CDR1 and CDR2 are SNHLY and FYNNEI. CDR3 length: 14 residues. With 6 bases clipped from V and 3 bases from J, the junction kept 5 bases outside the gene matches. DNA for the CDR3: TGTGCCAGCAGCGGACAGGGGCGGGACACTGAAGCTTTCTTT. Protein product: CASSGQGRDTEAFF.

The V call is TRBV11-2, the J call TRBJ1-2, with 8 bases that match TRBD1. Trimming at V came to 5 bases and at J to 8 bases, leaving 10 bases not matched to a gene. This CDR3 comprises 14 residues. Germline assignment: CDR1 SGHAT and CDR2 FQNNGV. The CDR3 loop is CASSEMTGARGYTF. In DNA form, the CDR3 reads TGTGCCAGCAGCGAGATGACAGGGGCGCGGGGCTACACCTTC.

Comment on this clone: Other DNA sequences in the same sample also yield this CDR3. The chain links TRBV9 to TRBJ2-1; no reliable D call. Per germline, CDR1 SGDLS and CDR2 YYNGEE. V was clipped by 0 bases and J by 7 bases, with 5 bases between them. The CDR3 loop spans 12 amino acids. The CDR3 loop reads CASSVGVNEQFF. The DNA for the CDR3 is TGTGCCAGCAGCGTAGGAGTTAATGAGCAGTTCTTC.

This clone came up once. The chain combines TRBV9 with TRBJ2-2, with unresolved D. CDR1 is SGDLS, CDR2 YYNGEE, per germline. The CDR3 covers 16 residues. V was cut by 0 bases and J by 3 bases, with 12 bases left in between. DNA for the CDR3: TGTGCCAGCAGCGTAGCTAGTTCACCTCACACCGGGGAGCTGTTTTTT. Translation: CASSVASSPHTGELFF.

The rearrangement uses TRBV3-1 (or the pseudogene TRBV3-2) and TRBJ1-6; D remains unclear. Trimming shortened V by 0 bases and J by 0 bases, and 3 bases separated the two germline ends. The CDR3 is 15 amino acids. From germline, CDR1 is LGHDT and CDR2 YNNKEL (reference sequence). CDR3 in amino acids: CASSQESSYNSPLHF. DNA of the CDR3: TGTGCCAGCAGCCAAGAGAGCTCCTATAATTCACCCCTCCACTTT.

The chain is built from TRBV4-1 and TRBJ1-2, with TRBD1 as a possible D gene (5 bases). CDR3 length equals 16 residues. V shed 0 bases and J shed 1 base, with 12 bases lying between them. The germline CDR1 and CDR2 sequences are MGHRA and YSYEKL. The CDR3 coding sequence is TGCGCCAGCAGCCAAGATATAGGGGATGTTAACTATGGCTACACCTTC. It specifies CASSQDIGDVNYGYTF.

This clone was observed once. CDR3 sequence: CASSFDGFSGANVLTF. CDR3 DNA sequence: TGTGCCAGCTCCTTTGACGGGTTCTCTGGGGCCAACGTCCTGACTTTC. This chain links TRBV18 with TRBJ2-6; D remains ambiguous. The CDR3 has 16 amino acids. With 6 bases removed from V and 0 bases from J, the gap between germline ends came to 12 bases. The germline gives CDR1 KGHSH, CDR2 LQKENI.

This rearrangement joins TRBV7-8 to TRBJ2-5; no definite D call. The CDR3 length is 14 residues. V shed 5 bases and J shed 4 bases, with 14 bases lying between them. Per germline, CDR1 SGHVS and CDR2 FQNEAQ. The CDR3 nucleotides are TGTGCCAGCAGCCCTGAGGTCGCTCGAGAGACCCAGTACTTC. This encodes CASSPEVARETQYF. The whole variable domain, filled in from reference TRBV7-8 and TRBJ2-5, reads GAGVSQSPRYKVAKRGQDVALRCDPISGHVSLFWYQQALGQGPEFLTYFQNEAQLDKSGLPSDRFFAERPEGSVSTLKIQRTQQEDSAVYLCASSPEVARETQYFGPGTRLLVL.

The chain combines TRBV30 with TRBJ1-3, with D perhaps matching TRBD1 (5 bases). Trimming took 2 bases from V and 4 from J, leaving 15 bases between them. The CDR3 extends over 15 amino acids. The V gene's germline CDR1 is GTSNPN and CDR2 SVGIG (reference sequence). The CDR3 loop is CAWSRGGAQGNTIYF. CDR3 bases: TGTGCCTGGAGTCGGGGAGGGGCGCAGGGAAACACCATATATTTT.

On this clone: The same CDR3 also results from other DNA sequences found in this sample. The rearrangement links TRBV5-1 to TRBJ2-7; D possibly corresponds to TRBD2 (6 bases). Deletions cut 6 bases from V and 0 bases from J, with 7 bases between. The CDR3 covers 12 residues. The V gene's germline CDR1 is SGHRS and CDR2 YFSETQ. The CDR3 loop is CASTGGSYEQYF. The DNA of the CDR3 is TGCGCCAGCACCGGGGGCTCCTACGAGCAGTACTTC.

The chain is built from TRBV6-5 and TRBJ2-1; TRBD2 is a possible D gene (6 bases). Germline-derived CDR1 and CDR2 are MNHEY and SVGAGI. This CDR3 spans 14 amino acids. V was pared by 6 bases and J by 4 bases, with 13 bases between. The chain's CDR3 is CASRRDFLYNEQFF. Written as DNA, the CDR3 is TGTGCCAGCAGGCGGGACTTTCTATACAATGAGCAGTTCTTC.

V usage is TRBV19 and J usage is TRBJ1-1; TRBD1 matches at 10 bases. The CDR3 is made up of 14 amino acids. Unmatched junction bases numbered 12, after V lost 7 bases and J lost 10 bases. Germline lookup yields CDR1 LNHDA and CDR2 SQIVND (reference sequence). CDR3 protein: CASTPTTGGIVAFF. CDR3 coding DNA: TGTGCCAGTACCCCAACGACAGGGGGCATTGTAGCTTTCTTT.

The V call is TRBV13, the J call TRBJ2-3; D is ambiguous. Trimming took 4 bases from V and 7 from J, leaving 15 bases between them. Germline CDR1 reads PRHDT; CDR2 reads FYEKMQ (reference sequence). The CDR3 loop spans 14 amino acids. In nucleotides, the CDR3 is TGTGCCAGCAGCTCCGGGTTGCTCACTAATACGCAGTATTTT. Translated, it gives CASSSGLLTNTQYF.